This T cell receptor (beta chain) was identified during a study of T cells in localized non-small cell lung cancer. Study conclusions and caveats: Across samples, adjacent lung featured a median approximately 60 of the top 100 tumor clones. Greater T cell density in blood accompanied longer overall survival. Uninvolved adjacent lung showed peak T cell clonality, exceeding tumor.

Turning to this clone: What it recognizes is unknown.

Germline V gene data show CDR1 as KGHSH and CDR2 as LQKENI. V was pared by 2 bases and J by 3 bases, with 11 bases between. The CDR3 length is 15 residues. Generated by immunoSEQ multiplex PCR, the TCRdb table keeps only in-frame clones and is missing some. The data contain 1,300 to 1,500 clones, roughly 23% of them singletons. The source of this sequence is a woman aged 40 to 75 with stage I lung adenocarcinoma. Sequences were derived from lung tumor tissue, sampled before any cancer treatment. The chain uses TRBV18 and TRBJ2-4; D is possibly TRBD1 (6 bases). The CDR3 sequence: CASSPGGAGKNIQYF. The CDR3 nucleotides are TGTGCCAGCTCACCAGGGGGCGCGGGCAAAAACATTCAGTACTTC.